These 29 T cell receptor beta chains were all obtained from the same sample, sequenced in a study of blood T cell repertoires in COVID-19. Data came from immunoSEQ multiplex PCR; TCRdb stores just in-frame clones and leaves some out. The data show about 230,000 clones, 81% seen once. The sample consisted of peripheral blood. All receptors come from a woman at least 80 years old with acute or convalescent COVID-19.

The CDR3 spells CASRPRAYTEAFF. As DNA, the CDR3 is TGTGCCAGCAGGCCCAGGGCCTACACTGAAGCTTTCTTT. The chain recombines TRBV6-5 with TRBJ1-1, with D perhaps matching TRBD1 (5 bases). Germline lookup yields CDR1 MNHEY and CDR2 SVGAGI. CDR3 length: 13 residues. V dropped 6 bases and J dropped 3 bases, with 11 bases sitting between them.

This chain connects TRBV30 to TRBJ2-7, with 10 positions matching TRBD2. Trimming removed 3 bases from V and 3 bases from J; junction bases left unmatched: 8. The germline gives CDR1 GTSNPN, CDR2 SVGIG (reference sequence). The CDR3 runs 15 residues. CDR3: CAWRLAGSRFYEQYF. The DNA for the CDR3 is TGTGCCTGGAGACTAGCGGGGTCTCGTTTCTACGAGCAGTACTTC. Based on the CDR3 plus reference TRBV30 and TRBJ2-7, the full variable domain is SQTIHQWPATLVQPVGSPLSLECTVEGTSNPNLYWYRQAAGRGLQLLFYSVGIGQISSEVPQNLSASRPQDRQFILSSKKLLLSDSGFYLCAWRLAGSRFYEQYFGPGTRLTVT.

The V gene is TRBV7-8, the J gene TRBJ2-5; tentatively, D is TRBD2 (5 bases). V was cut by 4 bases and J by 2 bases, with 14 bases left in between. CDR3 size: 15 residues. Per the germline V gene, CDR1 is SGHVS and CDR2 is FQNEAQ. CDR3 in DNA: TGTGCCAGCAGCTCAATGGGTGGACTGCAAGAGACCCAGTACTTC. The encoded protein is CASSSMGGLQETQYF.

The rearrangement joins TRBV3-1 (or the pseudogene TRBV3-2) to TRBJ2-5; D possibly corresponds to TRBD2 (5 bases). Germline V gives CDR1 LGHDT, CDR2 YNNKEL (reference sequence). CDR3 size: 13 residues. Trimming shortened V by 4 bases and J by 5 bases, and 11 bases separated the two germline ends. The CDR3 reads CASSPLDQETQYF. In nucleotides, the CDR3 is TGTGCCAGCAGCCCACTAGATCAGGAGACCCAGTACTTC.

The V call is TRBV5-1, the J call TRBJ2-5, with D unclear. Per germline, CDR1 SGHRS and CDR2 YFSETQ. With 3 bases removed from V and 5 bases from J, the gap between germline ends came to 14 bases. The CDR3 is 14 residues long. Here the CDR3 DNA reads TGCGCCAGCAGCTCCGACCTCCCCGGGGAGACCCAGTACTTC. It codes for CASSSDLPGETQYF.

The CDR3 region has the DNA TGTGCCAGTAGTCCGGACAGGACCCTACTAAGCTATGGCTACACCTTC. Its translation is CASSPDRTLLSYGYTF. The rearrangement links TRBV19 to TRBJ1-2; 7 nucleotides line up with TRBD1. In germline, CDR1 is LNHDA, CDR2 SQIVND (reference sequence). Trimming at V came to 5 bases and at J to 4 bases, leaving 13 bases not matched to a gene. CDR3 length: 16 residues.

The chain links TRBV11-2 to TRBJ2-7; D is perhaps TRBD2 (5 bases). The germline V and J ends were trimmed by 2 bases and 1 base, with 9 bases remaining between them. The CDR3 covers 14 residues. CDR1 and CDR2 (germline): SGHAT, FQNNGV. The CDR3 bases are TGTGCCAGCAGCTTATCCCGGGGTTCCTACGAGCAGTACTTC. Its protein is CASSLSRGSYEQYF.

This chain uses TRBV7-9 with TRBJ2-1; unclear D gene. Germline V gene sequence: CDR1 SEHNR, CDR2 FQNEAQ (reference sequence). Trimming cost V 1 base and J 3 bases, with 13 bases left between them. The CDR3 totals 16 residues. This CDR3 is CASSLVQDPYYNEQFF. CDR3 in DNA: TGTGCCAGCAGCTTAGTGCAGGATCCTTACTACAATGAGCAGTTCTTC.

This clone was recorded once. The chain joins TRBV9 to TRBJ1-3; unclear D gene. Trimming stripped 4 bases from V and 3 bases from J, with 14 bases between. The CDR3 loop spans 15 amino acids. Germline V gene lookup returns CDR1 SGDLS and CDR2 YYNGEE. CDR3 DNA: TGTGCCAGCAGCACTAGGGCTACAGATGGAAACACCATATATTTT. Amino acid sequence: CASSTRATDGNTIYF.

The CDR3 coding sequence is TGTGCCAGTAGTAGCGTCGCGCCTCATGAGCAGTTCTTC. This sequence encodes CASSSVAPHEQFF. The V call is TRBV19, the J call TRBJ2-1; the D is unclear. Trimming took off 4 bases at V and 8 bases at J, with 12 bases between the two ends. This CDR3 spans 13 amino acids. Germline V gene lookup returns CDR1 LNHDA and CDR2 SQIVND (reference sequence).

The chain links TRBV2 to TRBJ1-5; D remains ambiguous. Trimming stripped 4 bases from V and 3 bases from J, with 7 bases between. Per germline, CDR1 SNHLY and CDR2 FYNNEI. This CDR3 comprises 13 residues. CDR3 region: CASSGELNQPQHF. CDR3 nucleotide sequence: TGTGCCAGCAGTGGGGAGCTCAATCAGCCCCAGCATTTT.

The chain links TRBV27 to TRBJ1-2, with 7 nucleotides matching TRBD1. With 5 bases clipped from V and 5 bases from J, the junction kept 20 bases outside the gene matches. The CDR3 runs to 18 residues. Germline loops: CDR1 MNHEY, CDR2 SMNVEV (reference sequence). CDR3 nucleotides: TGTGCCAGCAGTCTAACCGTCATCCTAGGGGGCGCCGGGTATGGCTACACCTTC. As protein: CASSLTVILGGAGYGYTF.

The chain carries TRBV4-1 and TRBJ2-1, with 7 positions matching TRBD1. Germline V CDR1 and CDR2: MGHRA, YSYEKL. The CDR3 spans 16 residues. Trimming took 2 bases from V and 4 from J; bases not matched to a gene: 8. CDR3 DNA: TGCGCCAGCAGCCAAACTCCGGGACAGATATACAATGAGCAGTTCTTC. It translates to CASSQTPGQIYNEQFF.

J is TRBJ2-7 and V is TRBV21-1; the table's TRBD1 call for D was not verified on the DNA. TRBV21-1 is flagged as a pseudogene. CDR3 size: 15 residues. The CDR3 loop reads CASSNNGAGSYEQYF. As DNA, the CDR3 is TGTGCCAGCAGCAATAACGGAGCAGGGTCCTACGAGCAGTACTTC.

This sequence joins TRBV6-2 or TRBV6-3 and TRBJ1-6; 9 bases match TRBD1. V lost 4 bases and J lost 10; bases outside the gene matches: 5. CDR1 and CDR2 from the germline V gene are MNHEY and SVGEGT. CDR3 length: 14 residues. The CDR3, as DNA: TGTGCCAGCAGTTTGGGACAGGGTAACTCACCCCTCCACTTT. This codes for CASSLGQGNSPLHF.

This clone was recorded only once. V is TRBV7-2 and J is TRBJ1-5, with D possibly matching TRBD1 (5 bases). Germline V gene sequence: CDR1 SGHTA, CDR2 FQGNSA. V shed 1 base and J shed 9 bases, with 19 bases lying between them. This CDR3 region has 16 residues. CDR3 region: CASSLVPPPPGGPQHF. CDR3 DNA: TGTGCCAGCAGCTTAGTCCCCCCACCCCCGGGGGGGCCCCAGCATTTT.

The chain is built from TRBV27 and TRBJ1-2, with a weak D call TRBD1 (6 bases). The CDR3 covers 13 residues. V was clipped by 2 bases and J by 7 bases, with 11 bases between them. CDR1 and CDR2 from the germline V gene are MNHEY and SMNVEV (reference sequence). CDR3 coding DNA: TGTGCCAGCAGTTTACAGGGGTTGGGTGGCTACACCTTC. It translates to CASSLQGLGGYTF.

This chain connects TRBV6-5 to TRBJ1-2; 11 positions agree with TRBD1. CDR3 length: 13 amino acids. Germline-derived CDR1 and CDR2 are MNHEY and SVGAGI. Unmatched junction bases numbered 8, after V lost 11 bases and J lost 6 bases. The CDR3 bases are TGTGCCTGCCGGGACAGGGGGACGGATGGCTACACCTTC. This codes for CACRDRGTDGYTF.

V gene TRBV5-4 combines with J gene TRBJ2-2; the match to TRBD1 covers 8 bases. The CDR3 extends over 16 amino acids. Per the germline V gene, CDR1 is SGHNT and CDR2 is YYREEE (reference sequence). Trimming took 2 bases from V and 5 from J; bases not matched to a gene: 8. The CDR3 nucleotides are TGTGCCAGCAGCTTACCGCAGGGGGCGAGGACCGGGGAGCTGTTTTTT. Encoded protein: CASSLPQGARTGELFF.

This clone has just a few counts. CDR3 DNA sequence: TGTGCCAGCAGCCGTAGCGATCAGAATTCACCCCTCCACTTT. Protein sequence: CASSRSDQNSPLHF. The genes are TRBV6-5 and TRBJ1-6; D ambiguous. The germline gives CDR1 MNHEY, CDR2 SVGAGI. The V and J ends lost 6 bases and 7 bases respectively, with 13 bases between them. The length of the CDR3 is 14 residues.

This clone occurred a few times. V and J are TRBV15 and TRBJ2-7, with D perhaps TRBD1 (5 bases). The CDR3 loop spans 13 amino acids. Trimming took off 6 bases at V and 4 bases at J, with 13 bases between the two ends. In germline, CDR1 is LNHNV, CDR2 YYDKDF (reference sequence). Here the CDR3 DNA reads TGTGCCACCAGTATCACAAGGGGATACGAGCAGTACTTC. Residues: CATSITRGYEQYF.

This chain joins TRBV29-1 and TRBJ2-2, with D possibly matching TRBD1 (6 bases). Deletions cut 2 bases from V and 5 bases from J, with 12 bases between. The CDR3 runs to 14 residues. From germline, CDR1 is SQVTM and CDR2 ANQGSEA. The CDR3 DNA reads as TGCAGCGTTGAACAGGGGATGGGAACCGGGGAGCTGTTTTTT. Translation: CSVEQGMGTGELFF.

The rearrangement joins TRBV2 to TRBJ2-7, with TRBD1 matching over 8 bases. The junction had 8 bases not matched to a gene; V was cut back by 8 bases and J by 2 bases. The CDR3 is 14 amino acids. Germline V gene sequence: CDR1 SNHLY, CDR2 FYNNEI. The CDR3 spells CASVPGQATYEQYF. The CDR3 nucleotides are TGTGCCAGCGTACCGGGACAGGCCACCTACGAGCAGTACTTC.

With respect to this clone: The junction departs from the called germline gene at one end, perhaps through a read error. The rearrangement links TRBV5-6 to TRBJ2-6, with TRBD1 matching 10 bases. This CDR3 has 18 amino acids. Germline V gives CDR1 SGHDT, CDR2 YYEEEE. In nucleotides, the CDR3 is TGTGCCAGCAGCCCCGGAGGGACAGGGGTCTCTAGGGCCAACGTCCTGACTTTC. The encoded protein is CASSPGGTGVSRANVLTF.

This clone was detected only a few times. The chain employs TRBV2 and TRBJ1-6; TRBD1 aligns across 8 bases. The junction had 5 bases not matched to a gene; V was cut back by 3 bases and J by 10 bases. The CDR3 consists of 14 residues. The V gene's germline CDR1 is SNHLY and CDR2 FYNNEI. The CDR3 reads CASSDGQGWSPLHF. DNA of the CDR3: TGTGCCAGCAGTGACGGACAGGGATGGTCACCCCTCCACTTT.

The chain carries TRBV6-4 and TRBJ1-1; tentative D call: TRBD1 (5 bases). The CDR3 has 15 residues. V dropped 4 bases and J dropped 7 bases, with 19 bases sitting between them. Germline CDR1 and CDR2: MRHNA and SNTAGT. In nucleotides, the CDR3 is TGTGCCAGCAGTGTACCGAACCTTATAAGGGGTGAAGCTTTCTTT. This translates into CASSVPNLIRGEAFF.

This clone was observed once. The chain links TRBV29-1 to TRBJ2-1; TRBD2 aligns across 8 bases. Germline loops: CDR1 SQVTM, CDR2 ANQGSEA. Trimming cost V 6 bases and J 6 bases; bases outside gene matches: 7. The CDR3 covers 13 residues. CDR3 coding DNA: TGCAGCGTCGGGACTAGTCGGGGCAATGAGCAGTTCTTC. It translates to CSVGTSRGNEQFF.

This chain's CDR3 is CASSGGLAGDTQYF. The CDR3 bases are TGTGCCAGCAGCGGGGGGCTAGCGGGTGATACGCAGTATTTT. The chain links TRBV5-4 to TRBJ2-3; TRBD2 aligns across 8 bases. V dropped 4 bases and J dropped 6; count of bases not matched to a gene: 7. Germline V gene sequence: CDR1 SGHNT, CDR2 YYREEE (reference sequence). This CDR3 region has 14 residues.

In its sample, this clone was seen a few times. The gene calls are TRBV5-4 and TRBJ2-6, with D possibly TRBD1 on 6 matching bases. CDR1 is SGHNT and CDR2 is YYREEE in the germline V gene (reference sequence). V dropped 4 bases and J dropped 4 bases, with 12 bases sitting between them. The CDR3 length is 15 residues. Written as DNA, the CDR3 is TGTGCCAGCAGCCCCATCGGGACAGGGGCCAACGTCCTGACTTTC. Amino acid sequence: CASSPIGTGANVLTF. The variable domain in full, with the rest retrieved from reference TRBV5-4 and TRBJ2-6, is ETGVTQSPTHLIKTRGQQVTLRCSSQSGHNTVSWYQQALGQGPQFIFQYYREEENGRGNFPPRFSGLQFPNYSSELNVNALELDDSALYLCASSPIGTGANVLTFGAGSRLTVL.